A selection of T cell receptor beta chains follows, all from one sample in a study of T cells in Graves' hyperthyroidism and ophthalmopathy. MiXCR, run by TCRdb on the multiplex PCR reads, gives a single entry per CDR3 protein. The sample contains 280,000 or so distinct CDR3 sequences, approximately 14% of which appear only once. Sequencing was done on a sample of blood. The source is a woman between 50 and 59 years old with Graves' hyperthyroidism that later progressed to Graves' ophthalmopathy. The CDR3 runs from the conserved cysteine through the conserved F or W. A D gene is named only where the DNA matches it firmly. Size is omitted from some rows. Given values are once, few, many or a class for expanded clones.

D gene	V gene	clone size	J gene	CDR3 protein	CDR3 DNA
TRBD1	TRBV11-2	many	TRBJ2-1	CASSRTGNEQFF	TGTGCCAGCAGCCGGACAGGGAATGAGCAGTTCTTC
NA	TRBV30	many	TRBJ1-2	CAWSDGSANYGYTF	TGTGCCTGGAGTGACGGTTCAGCTAACTATGGCTACACCTTC
TRBD1	TRBV14	few	TRBJ2-5	CASSRTGTGGETQYF	TGTGCCAGTTCCAGAACCGGGACAGGGGGAGAGACCCAGTACTTC
NA	TRBV30	NA	TRBJ2-5	CAWSVRVQETQYF	TGTGCCTGGAGTGTACGGGTCCAAGAGACCCAGTACTTC
NA	TRBV20-1	many	TRBJ1-2	CSARRGDYGYTF	TGCAGTGCCCGACGGGGGGACTATGGCTACACCTTC
NA	TRBV20-1	many	TRBJ2-3	CSARAGGNPLTDTQYF	TGCAGTGCTAGAGCAGGCGGGAATCCCCTCACAGATACGCAGTATTTT
NA	TRBV7-8	many	TRBJ1-1	CASSYGTTTMNTEAFF	TGTGCCAGCAGCTATGGGACGACTACCATGAACACTGAAGCTTTCTTT
NA	TRBV5-1	many	TRBJ2-3	CAATLLGGSGTDTQYF	TGCGCCGCCACTCTACTTGGGGGGTCGGGCACAGATACGCAGTATTTT
NA	TRBV3-1	many	TRBJ1-1	CASSHRVTEAFF	TGTGCCAGCAGCCACCGGGTCACTGAAGCTTTCTTT
NA	TRBV5-1	many	TRBJ2-2	CASSLEASSELGELFF	TGCGCCAGCAGCTTGGAAGCTAGCTCGGAACTCGGGGAGCTGTTTTTT
NA	TRBV29-1	NA	TRBJ2-1	CSVREGSVNEQFF	TGCAGCGTTCGAGAGGGAAGTGTCAATGAGCAGTTCTTC
NA	TRBV20-1	many	TRBJ2-1	CHCAGGPGNEQFF	TGCCACTGCGCCGGTGGACCGGGTAATGAGCAGTTCTTC
NA	TRBV20-1	many	TRBJ1-1	CSAREGGSLNTEAFF	TGCAGTGCTAGAGAGGGGGGATCCCTGAACACTGAAGCTTTCTTT
NA	TRBV28	many	TRBJ2-3	CASSFDTQYF	TGTGCCAGCAGTTTCGATACGCAGTATTTT
TRBD1	TRBV2	few	TRBJ1-2	CASSDSQGVGGYTF	TGTGCCAGCAGTGATTCACAGGGGGTCGGTGGCTACACCTTC
NA	TRBV9	NA	TRBJ2-7	CASSPQLLGRSEQYF	TGTGCCAGCAGCCCCCAACTACTCGGGCGTAGCGAGCAGTACTTC
NA	TRBV6-5	NA	TRBJ1-5	CASSFDASNQPQHF	TGTGCCAGCAGTTTCGACGCTAGCAATCAGCCCCAGCATTTT
NA	TRBV19	NA	TRBJ1-4	CASSLTNEKLFF	TGTGCCAGTAGTCTGACGAATGAAAAACTGTTTTTT
NA	TRBV29-1	many	TRBJ1-1	CSGSTGEAFF	TGCAGCGGTAGTACCGGGGAAGCTTTCTTT
NA	TRBV28	many	TRBJ2-7	CASSPGGSAYEQYF	TGTGCCAGCAGCCCCGGAGGGTCTGCCTACGAGCAGTACTTC
NA	TRBV7-3	once	TRBJ1-2	CASSLLGMAATF	TGTGCCAGCAGCTTACTAGGGATGGCGGCCACCTTC
NA	TRBV12-3/TRBV12-4	NA	TRBJ1-6	CASSPWDTPSPLHF	TGTGCCAGCAGTCCCTGGGACACCCCTTCACCCCTCCACTTT
NA	TRBV2	many	TRBJ1-2	CASSEGGLRGYTF	TGTGCCAGCAGTGAAGGCGGCCTTCGGGGCTACACCTTC
TRBD1	TRBV24-1	NA	TRBJ1-2	CATRPTGQGKNGYTF	TGTGCCACACGTCCAACGGGACAGGGGAAGAATGGCTACACCTTC
NA	TRBV20-1	many	TRBJ2-1	CSASPLYNEQFF	TGCAGTGCTAGTCCCCTCTACAATGAGCAGTTCTTC
NA	TRBV6-5	few	TRBJ1-2	CASSYSGGGSGYTF	TGTGCCAGCAGTTACTCCGGTGGGGGCTCGGGCTACACCTTC
TRBD2	TRBV3-1	many	TRBJ2-1	CASTRGRGNEQFF	TGTGCCAGCACTCGCGGGAGGGGTAATGAGCAGTTCTTC
TRBD2	TRBV24-1	NA	TRBJ2-3	CATSDSNLAWGRAPDTQYF	TGTGCCACCAGTGATTCAAACCTAGCATGGGGGAGGGCCCCAGATACGCAGTATTTT
NA	TRBV24-1	few	TRBJ2-2	CATSPGTTYTGELFF	TGTGCCACCAGCCCCGGGACGACGTACACCGGGGAGCTGTTTTTT
NA	TRBV20-1	few	TRBJ1-5	CSASGAGQSNQPQHF	TGCAGTGCTAGCGGCGCGGGCCAGAGCAATCAGCCCCAGCATTTT
NA	TRBV6-1	many	TRBJ1-2	CASSKPGTPPNYGYTF	TGTGCCAGCAGCAAACCCGGGACACCTCCTAACTATGGCTACACCTTC
TRBD1	TRBV20-1	many	TRBJ2-7	CSAKDRGRGDEQYF	TGCAGTGCCAAAGACAGGGGCCGTGGGGACGAGCAGTACTTC
TRBD2	TRBV20-1	many	TRBJ2-3	CSAKTTSASTDTQYF	TGCAGTGCTAAGACTACTAGCGCTAGCACAGATACGCAGTATTTT
NA	TRBV7-9	many	TRBJ1-4	CASRPREGLEKLFF	TGTGCCAGCAGACCCCGAGAGGGGCTTGAAAAACTGTTTTTT
NA	TRBV29-1	many	TRBJ1-1	CSVGGRVNTEAFF	TGCAGCGTTGGGGGCCGGGTGAACACTGAAGCTTTCTTT
NA	TRBV2	many	TRBJ1-5	CATNPTGDVQPQHF	TGTGCCACCAACCCCACAGGAGATGTTCAGCCCCAGCATTTT
TRBD1	TRBV4-1	few	TRBJ1-1	CASSQPFPGQGKAEAFF	TGCGCCAGCAGCCAACCCTTCCCGGGACAGGGAAAGGCTGAAGCTTTCTTT
TRBD2	TRBV28	many	TRBJ2-7	CASTIAGGAEGYEQYF	TGTGCCAGCACTATTGCGGGGGGGGCTGAGGGCTACGAGCAGTACTTC
TRBD2	TRBV20-1	many	TRBJ2-1	CSARVLAGISYNEQFF	TGCAGTGCTAGAGTACTAGCGGGAATCTCCTACAATGAGCAGTTCTTC
NA	TRBV6-6	many	TRBJ2-5	CASSYGGRPQETQYF	TGTGCCAGCAGTTACGGGGGACGGCCCCAAGAGACCCAGTACTTC
NA	TRBV2	NA	TRBJ2-5	CASSGGEETQYF	TGTGCCAGCAGTGGCGGGGAAGAGACCCAGTACTTC
NA	TRBV7-2	many	TRBJ2-7	CASSFRHTYEQYF	TGTGCCAGCAGCTTTAGACATACCTACGAGCAGTACTTC